The T cell receptor (beta chain) under discussion was sequenced for a study of blood T cell repertoires in COVID-19. Looking at the study overall: Italy, Spain and the United States were the sources of the convalescent and acute COVID-19 samples.

Sequencing was performed with immunoSEQ multiplex PCR; in TCRdb, only in-frame clones are kept and a portion is missing. This repertoire shows 210,000 or so clones, over 80% found once; its top ten account for roughly 5%. Looked up from germline, CDR1 is SGHNT and CDR2 is YYREEE (reference sequence). This CDR3 contains 14 residues. Unmatched junction bases numbered 3, after V lost 4 bases and J lost 0 bases. This clonotype originated in a human donor in a cohort sampled during active COVID-19. This sequence joins TRBV5-4 and TRBJ1-1; 7 nucleotides match TRBD1. The source material was peripheral blood. CDR3 coding DNA: TGTGCCAGCAGCAGGGGACAGCTGAACACTGAAGCTTTCTTT. Residues: CASSRGQLNTEAFF.